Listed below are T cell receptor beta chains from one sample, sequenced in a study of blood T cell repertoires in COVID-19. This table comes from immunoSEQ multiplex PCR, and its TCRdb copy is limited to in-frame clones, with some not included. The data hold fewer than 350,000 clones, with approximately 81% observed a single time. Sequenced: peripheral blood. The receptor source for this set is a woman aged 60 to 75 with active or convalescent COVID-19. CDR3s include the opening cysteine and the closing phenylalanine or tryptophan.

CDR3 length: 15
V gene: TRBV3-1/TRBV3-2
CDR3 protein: CASSQMGTGSNTIYF

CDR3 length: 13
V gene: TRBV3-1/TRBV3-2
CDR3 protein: CASSFPGKGGYTF

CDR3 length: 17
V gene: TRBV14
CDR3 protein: CASSRLVETGVKNIQYF

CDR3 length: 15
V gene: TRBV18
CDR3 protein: CASSPSGTAQETQYF

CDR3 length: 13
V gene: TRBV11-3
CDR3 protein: CASSQGTYNEQFF

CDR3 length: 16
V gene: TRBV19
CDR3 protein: CASSNRGGSSTDTQYF

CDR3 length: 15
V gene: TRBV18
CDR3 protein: CASSPRVQGRETQYF

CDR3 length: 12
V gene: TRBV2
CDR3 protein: CATLRTSYGYTF

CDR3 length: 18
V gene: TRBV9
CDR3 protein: CARNHDRQGKKQDTEAFF

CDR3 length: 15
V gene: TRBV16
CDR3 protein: CASSQVGTGNYGYTF

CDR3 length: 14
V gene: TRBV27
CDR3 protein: CASSPTRGTDTQYF